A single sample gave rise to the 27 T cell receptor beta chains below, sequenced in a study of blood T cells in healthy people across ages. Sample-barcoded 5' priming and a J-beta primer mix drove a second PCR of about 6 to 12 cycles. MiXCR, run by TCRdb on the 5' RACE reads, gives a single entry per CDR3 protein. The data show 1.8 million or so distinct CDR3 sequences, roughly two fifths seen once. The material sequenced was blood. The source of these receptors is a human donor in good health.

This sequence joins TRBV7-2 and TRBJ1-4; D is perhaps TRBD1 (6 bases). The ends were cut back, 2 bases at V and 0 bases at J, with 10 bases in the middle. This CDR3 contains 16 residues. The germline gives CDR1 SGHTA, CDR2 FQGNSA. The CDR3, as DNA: TGTGCCAGCAGCTTAATTCGGACAGCAACTAATGAAAAACTGTTTTTT. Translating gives CASSLIRTATNEKLFF.

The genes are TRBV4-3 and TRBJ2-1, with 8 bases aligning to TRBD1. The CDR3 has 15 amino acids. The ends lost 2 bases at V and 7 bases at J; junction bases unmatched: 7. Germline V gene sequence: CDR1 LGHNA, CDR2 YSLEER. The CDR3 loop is CASSQSRGPHNEQFF. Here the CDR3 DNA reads TGCGCCAGCAGCCAAAGCAGGGGGCCGCATAATGAGCAGTTCTTC.

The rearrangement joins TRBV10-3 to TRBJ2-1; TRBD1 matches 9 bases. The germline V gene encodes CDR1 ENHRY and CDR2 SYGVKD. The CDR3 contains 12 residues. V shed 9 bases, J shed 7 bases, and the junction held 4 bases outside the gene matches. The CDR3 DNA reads TGTGCCATGACAGGGGGTGGAAATGAGCAGTTCTTC. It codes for CAMTGGGNEQFF.

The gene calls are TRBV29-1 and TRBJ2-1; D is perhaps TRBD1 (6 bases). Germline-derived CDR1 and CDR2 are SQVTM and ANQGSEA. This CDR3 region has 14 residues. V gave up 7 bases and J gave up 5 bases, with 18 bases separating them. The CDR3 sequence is CSAQGSPKDNEQFF. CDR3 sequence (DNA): TGCAGCGCCCAGGGGAGTCCAAAGGACAATGAGCAGTTCTTC.

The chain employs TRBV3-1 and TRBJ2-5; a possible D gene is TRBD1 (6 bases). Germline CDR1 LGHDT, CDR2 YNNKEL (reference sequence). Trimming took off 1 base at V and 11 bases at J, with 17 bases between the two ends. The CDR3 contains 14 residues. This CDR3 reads CASSQVTGTYWQYF. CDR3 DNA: TGTGCCAGCAGCCAAGTTACGGGGACATACTGGCAGTACTTC.

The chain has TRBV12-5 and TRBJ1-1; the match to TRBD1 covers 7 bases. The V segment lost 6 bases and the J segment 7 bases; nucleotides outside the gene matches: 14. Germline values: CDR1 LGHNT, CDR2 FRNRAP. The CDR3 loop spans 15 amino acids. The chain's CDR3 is CASGYGQAPALEAFF. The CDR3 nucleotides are TGTGCTAGTGGCTATGGACAGGCCCCCGCACTTGAAGCTTTCTTT.

CDR3 bases: TGTGCCAGCAGAGTACCAGGGAGGGATGAGGGCTACACCTTC. Protein: CASRVPGRDEGYTF. This chain links TRBV6-5 with TRBJ1-2; maybe TRBD1 (5 bases). From germline, CDR1 is MNHEY and CDR2 SVGAGI. The CDR3 consists of 14 residues. V was cut by 6 bases and J by 8 bases, with 19 bases left in between.

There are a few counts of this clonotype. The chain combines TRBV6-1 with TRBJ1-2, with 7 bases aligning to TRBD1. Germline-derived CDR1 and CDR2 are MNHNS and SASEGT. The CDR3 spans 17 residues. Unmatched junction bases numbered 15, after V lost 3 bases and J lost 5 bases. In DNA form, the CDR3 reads TGTGCCAGCAGTGATCGACAGGGAAGTATAATTGGTTATGGCTACACCTTC. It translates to CASSDRQGSIIGYGYTF.

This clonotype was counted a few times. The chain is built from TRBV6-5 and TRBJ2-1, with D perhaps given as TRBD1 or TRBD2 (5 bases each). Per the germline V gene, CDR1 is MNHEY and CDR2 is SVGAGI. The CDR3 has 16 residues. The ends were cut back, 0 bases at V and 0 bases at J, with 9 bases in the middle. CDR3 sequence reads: CASSYSPGSSYNEQFF. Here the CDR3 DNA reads TGTGCCAGCAGTTACTCCCCAGGGAGCTCCTACAATGAGCAGTTCTTC.

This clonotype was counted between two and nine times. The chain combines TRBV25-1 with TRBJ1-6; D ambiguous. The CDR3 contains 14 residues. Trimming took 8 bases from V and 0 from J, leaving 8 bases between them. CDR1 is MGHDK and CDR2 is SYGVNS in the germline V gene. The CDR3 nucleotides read TGTGCCAGCCAAATAAGCTCCTATAATTCACCCCTCCACTTT. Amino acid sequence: CASQISSYNSPLHF.

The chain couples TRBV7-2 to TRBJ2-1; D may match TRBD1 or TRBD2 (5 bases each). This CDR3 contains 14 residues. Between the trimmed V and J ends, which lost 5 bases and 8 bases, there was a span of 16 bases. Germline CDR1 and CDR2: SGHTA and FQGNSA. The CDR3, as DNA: TGTGCCAGCAGCCCCCGGGACGCCGGCTATGAGCAGTTCTTC. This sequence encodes CASSPRDAGYEQFF.

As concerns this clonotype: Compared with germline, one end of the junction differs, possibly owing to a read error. CDR3 sequence (DNA): TGTGCCACCGGCAGGGCCGACAATGAGCAGTTCTTC. Its protein product is CATGRADNEQFF. The rearrangement joins TRBV15 to TRBJ2-1, with a weak D call TRBD1 (5 bases). Looked up from germline, CDR1 is LNHNV and CDR2 is YYDKDF (reference sequence). The CDR3 is 12 residues long.

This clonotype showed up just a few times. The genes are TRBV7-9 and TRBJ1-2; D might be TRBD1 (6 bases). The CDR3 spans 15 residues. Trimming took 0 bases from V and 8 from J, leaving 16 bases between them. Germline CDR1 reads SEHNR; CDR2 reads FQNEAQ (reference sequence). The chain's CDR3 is CASSLASQGLGGYTF. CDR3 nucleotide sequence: TGTGCCAGCAGCTTAGCGTCGCAGGGGCTCGGAGGCTACACCTTC.

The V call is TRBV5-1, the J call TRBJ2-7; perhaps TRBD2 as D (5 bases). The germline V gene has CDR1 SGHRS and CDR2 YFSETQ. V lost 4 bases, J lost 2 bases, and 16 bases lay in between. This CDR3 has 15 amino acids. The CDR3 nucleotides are TGCGCCAGCAGCCCCGGGGATAGTCCTCCCTACGAGCAGTACTTC. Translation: CASSPGDSPPYEQYF.

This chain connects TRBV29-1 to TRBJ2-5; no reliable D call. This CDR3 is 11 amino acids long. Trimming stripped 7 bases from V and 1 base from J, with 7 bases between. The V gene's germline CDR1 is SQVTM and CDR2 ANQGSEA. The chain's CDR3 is CSGGFQETQYF. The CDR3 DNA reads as TGCAGCGGGGGATTCCAAGAGACCCAGTACTTC.

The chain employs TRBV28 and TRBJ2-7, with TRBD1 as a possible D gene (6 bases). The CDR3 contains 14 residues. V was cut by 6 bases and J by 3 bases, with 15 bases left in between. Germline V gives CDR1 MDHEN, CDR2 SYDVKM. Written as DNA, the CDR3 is TGTGCCAGCAGACTCCGACAGGCTCACTACGAGCAGTACTTC. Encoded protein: CASRLRQAHYEQYF.

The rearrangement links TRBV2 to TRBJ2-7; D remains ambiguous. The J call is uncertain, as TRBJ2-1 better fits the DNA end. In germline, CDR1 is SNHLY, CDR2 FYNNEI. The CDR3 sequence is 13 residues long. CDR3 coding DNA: TGTGCCAGCAGAGCAGACTCCGCCGGTGAGCAGTTCTTC. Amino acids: CASRADSAGEQFF.

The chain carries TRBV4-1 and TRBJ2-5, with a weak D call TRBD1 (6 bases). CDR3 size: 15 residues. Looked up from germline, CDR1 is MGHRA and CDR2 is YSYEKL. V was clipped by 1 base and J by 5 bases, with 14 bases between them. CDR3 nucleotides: TGCGCCAGCAGCCAAGCCTGGACAGTGTTGGAGACCCAGTACTTC. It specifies CASSQAWTVLETQYF.

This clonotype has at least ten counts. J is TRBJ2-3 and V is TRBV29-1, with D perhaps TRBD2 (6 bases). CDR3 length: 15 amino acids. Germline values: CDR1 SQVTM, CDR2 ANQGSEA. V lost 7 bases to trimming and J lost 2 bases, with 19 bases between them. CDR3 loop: CSGTRTGVNTDTQYF. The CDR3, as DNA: TGCAGCGGGACACGAACGGGGGTAAACACAGATACGCAGTATTTT.

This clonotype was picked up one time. In DNA form, the CDR3 reads TGTGCCAGCAGCCGTACCCAGGGGGTCGAGCAGTACTTC. This gives the protein CASSRTQGVEQYF. The chain is built from TRBV7-8 and TRBJ2-7, with TRBD1 matching 7 bases. The CDR3 loop spans 13 amino acids. Trimming took 5 bases from V and 6 from J; bases not matched to a gene: 7. Per the germline V gene, CDR1 is SGHVS and CDR2 is FQNEAQ.

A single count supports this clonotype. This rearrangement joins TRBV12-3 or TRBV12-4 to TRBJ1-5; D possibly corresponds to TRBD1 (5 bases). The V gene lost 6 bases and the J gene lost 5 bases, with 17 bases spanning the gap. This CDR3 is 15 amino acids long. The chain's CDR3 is CASSPGEGVHQPQHF. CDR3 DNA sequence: TGTGCCAGCAGCCCCGGTGAAGGGGTCCATCAGCCCCAGCATTTT.

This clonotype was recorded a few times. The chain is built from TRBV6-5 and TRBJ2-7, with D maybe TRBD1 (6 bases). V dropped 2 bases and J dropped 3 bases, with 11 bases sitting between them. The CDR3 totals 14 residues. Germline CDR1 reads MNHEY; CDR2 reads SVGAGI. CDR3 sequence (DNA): TGTGCCAGCAGTTACCGATGGGACAACTACGAGCAGTACTTC. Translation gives CASSYRWDNYEQYF.

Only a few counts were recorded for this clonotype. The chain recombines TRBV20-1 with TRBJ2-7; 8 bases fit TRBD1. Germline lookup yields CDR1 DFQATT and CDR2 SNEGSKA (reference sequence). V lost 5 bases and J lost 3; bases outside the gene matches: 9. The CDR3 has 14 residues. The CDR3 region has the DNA TGCAGTGCTGCTACCGGGACAGGCATCTACGAGCAGTACTTC. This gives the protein CSAATGTGIYEQYF.

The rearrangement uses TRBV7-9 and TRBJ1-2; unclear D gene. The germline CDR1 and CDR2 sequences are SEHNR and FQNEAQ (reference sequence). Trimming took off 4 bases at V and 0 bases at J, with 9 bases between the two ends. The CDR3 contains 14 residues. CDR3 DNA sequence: TGTGCCAGCAGCTACAGCGTTTCTAACTATGGCTACACCTTC. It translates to CASSYSVSNYGYTF.

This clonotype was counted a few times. The CDR3 DNA reads TGTGCCAGCAGTTTAGCGCTTGACCCAGGGCAGGAAGCTTTCTTT. Translated, it gives CASSLALDPGQEAFF. The rearrangement joins TRBV12-3 or TRBV12-4 to TRBJ1-1; tentatively, D is TRBD1 (5 bases). The V gene lost 0 bases and the J gene lost 8 bases, with 16 bases spanning the gap. The CDR3 contains 15 residues.

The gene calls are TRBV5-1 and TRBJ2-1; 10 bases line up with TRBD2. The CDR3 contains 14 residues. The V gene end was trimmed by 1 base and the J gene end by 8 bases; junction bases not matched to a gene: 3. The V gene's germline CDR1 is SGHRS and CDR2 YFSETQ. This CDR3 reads CASSLYLAGDEQFF. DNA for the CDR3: TGCGCCAGCAGCTTGTATCTAGCGGGGGATGAGCAGTTCTTC.

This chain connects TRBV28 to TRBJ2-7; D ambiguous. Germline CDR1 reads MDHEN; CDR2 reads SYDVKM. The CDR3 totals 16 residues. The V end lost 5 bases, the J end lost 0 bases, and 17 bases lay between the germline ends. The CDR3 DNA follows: TGTGCCAGCAGTCCCCCCCCGACACTGAGCTCCTACGAGCAGTACTTC. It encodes CASSPPPTLSSYEQYF.